This entry lists 21 T cell receptor beta chains sequenced from one sample in a study of T-cell reconstitution after alpha-beta-depleted transplantation in children. Unique molecular identifiers were used to barcode this TCRbeta library. One entry per CDR3 protein results from TCRdb running MiXCR on the PCR reads. In the table there are hundreds of thousands of distinct CDR3 sequences, roughly 17% of which are singletons. The source was PBMCs from the stem cell graft donor, collected from the stem cell graft. These TCRs come from a human donor who donated a stem cell graft to a child with acute myeloid leukemia.

This clonotype has only a few counts. V is TRBV7-9 and J is TRBJ2-5; 7 bases map to TRBD1. Trimming took 5 bases from V and 1 from J; bases not matched to a gene: 10. Germline V lookup: CDR1 SEHNR, CDR2 FQNEAQ (reference sequence). This CDR3 contains 16 residues. CDR3 nucleotides: TGTGCCAGCAGCCATTCAGTGGACAGGCTCCAAGAGACCCAGTACTTC. Amino acids: CASSHSVDRLQETQYF.

This clonotype was recorded many times. The rearrangement joins TRBV7-9 to TRBJ1-1; TRBD1 matches at 11 bases. After removal of 6 bases from V and 5 bases from J, the junction contained 8 bases not matched to a gene. Germline lookup yields CDR1 SEHNR and CDR2 FQNEAQ (reference sequence). This CDR3 region has 15 residues. The CDR3 here is CASSRGDRGWTEAFF. The CDR3, as DNA: TGTGCCAGCAGTCGAGGGGACAGGGGGTGGACTGAAGCTTTCTTT.

This clonotype was recorded a few times. The gene calls are TRBV6-1 and TRBJ2-3, with 9 bases matching TRBD1. This CDR3 is built from 14 residues. Germline lookup yields CDR1 MNHNS and CDR2 SASEGT. V lost 5 bases to trimming and J lost 7 bases; unmatched junction nucleotides: 7. This CDR3 is CASSQDRGRNTQYF. The CDR3 DNA sequence: TGTGCCAGCAGTCAGGACAGGGGTAGGAATACGCAGTATTTT.

This clonotype turned up a few times. The CDR3 here is CASSSMGVGGYTF. The DNA for the CDR3 is TGTGCCAGCAGCTCAATGGGAGTCGGGGGCTACACCTTC. This chain connects TRBV7-8 to TRBJ1-2; D unresolved. The V end lost 4 bases, the J end lost 8 bases, and 14 bases lay between the germline ends. This CDR3 region has 13 residues. Germline loops: CDR1 SGHVS, CDR2 FQNEAQ.

The chain uses TRBV4-3 and TRBJ1-4, with 10 bases identical to TRBD1. The germline V gene has CDR1 LGHNA and CDR2 YSLEER. This CDR3 is built from 19 residues. V lost 4 bases, J lost 8 bases, and 19 bases stayed unmatched. The CDR3 nucleotides read TGCGCCAGCAGCCCCGCGGGGATGACAGGGGGCGTCCTTAAGGAAAAACTGTTTTTT. Residues: CASSPAGMTGGVLKEKLFF.

The chain combines TRBV12-3 or TRBV12-4 with TRBJ1-1; possibly TRBD1 for D (5 bases). The V end was cut by 5 bases, the J end by 7 bases, with 14 bases between. The CDR3 spans 13 residues. The CDR3 coding sequence is TGTGCCAGCAGTCCATCCCACCAGGGTGAAGCTTTCTTT. It encodes CASSPSHQGEAFF.

This clonotype appeared many times. V usage is TRBV20-1 and J usage is TRBJ1-6, with D possibly TRBD1 on 5 matching bases. This CDR3 has 15 amino acids. The V gene's germline CDR1 is DFQATT and CDR2 SNEGSKA (reference sequence). V lost 3 bases and J lost 1, with 10 bases in between. In DNA form, the CDR3 reads TGCAGTGCTAGGAGGGGTACGTCCTATAATTCACCCCTCCACTTT. It translates to CSARRGTSYNSPLHF.

There are many counts of this clonotype. The genes are TRBV7-6 and TRBJ1-6; D is ambiguous. The CDR3 sequence is 11 residues long. Germline values: CDR1 SGHVS, CDR2 FNYEAQ. Trimming pared 6 bases from V and 10 bases from J, leaving 7 bases between. CDR3 nucleotide sequence: TGTGCCAGCAGTCACGGCTCACCCCTCCACTTT. Translated, it gives CASSHGSPLHF.

The sample holds a few counts of this clonotype. The chain links TRBV7-9 to TRBJ2-1, with 11 bases lining up with TRBD2. J was trimmed by 6 bases and V by 5 bases; bases with no gene match: 3. The germline gives CDR1 SEHNR, CDR2 FQNEAQ (reference sequence). The CDR3 totals 14 residues. CDR3 amino acids: CASSTLAGVNEQFF. The CDR3 DNA follows: TGTGCCAGCAGCACACTAGCGGGGGTCAATGAGCAGTTCTTC.

The J gene is TRBJ1-1, the V gene TRBV5-5; D is ambiguous. Trimming took off 2 bases at V and 7 bases at J, with 12 bases between the two ends. The germline CDR1 and CDR2 sequences are SGHKS and YYEKEE (reference sequence). The CDR3 contains 13 residues. CDR3 bases: TGTGCCAGCAGCTTTCCGGACGAAGATGAAGCTTTCTTT. This codes for CASSFPDEDEAFF.

Many counts were recorded for this clonotype. The gene calls are TRBV29-1 and TRBJ1-1; tentative D call: TRBD1 (5 bases). The CDR3 totals 13 residues. The ends were cut back, 5 bases at V and 0 bases at J, with 10 bases in the middle. Germline V gene data show CDR1 as SQVTM and CDR2 as ANQGSEA. CDR3: CSVREDMNTEAFF. The CDR3 region has the DNA TGCAGCGTTCGGGAGGACATGAACACTGAAGCTTTCTTT. The full variable domain, its missing parts supplied by reference TRBV29-1 and TRBJ1-1, is SAVISQKPSRDICQRGTSLTIQCQVDSQVTMMFWYRQQPGQSLTLIATANQGSEATYESGFVIDKFPISRPNLTFSTLTVSNMSPEDSSIYLCSVREDMNTEAFFGQGTRLTVV.

This clonotype was picked up many times. The rearrangement uses TRBV29-1 and TRBJ2-7, with 7 bases that match TRBD1. Germline assignment: CDR1 SQVTM and CDR2 ANQGSEA. The length of the CDR3 is 13 residues. Trimming took 4 bases from V and 5 from J; bases not matched to a gene: 8. DNA of the CDR3: TGCAGCGTTGTAACAGACAGGGACAACGAGCAGTACGTC. Protein sequence: CSVVTDRDNEQYV.

The table lists this clonotype with many counts. V and J are TRBV6-1 and TRBJ2-3, with D perhaps matching TRBD1 (5 bases). Trimming pared 2 bases from V and 2 bases from J, leaving 14 bases between. The CDR3 has 16 amino acids. Germline loops: CDR1 MNHNS, CDR2 SASEGT. The chain's CDR3 is CASSESVAGPTDTQYF. As DNA, the CDR3 is TGTGCCAGCAGTGAATCCGTGGCAGGGCCCACAGATACGCAGTATTTT.

The chain uses TRBV7-2 and TRBJ2-3; possibly TRBD1 or TRBD2 for D (6 bases each). The ends were cut back, 5 bases at V and 3 bases at J, with 12 bases in the middle. Germline V gene sequence: CDR1 SGHTA, CDR2 FQGNSA. This CDR3 region has 14 residues. CDR3 DNA: TGTGCCAGCAGCGGAGGGGGTGGAACAGATACGCAGTATTTT. Protein: CASSGGGGTDTQYF.

This clonotype was seen ten or more times. The chain couples TRBV12-3 or TRBV12-4 to TRBJ1-2; TRBD1 aligns across 11 bases. The CDR3 has 15 residues. With V trimmed by 6 bases and J by 3 bases, 6 bases remained unmatched. The DNA of the CDR3 is TGTGCCAGCAGCCCGAGGACAGGGGGCTACTATGGCTACACCTTC. The encoded protein is CASSPRTGGYYGYTF.

This clonotype was detected many times. The chain combines TRBV6-4 with TRBJ1-1; TRBD1 might be the D (6 bases). The CDR3 is 13 residues long. Germline loops: CDR1 MRHNA, CDR2 SNTAGT. Deletions cut 3 bases from V and 1 base from J, with 6 bases between. The CDR3 region is CASSEGANTEAFF. The CDR3 DNA sequence: TGTGCCAGCAGTGAGGGGGCGAACACTGAAGCTTTCTTT.

This clonotype has at least ten counts. The chain uses TRBV29-1 and TRBJ2-7; TRBD2 aligns across 9 bases. CDR3 length equals 12 residues. CDR1 is SQVTM, CDR2 ANQGSEA, per germline. The junction had 5 bases not matched to a gene; V was cut back by 7 bases and J by 4 bases. The CDR3 DNA is TGCAGCGCCTTAGCGGGGGTGTACGAGCAGTACTTC. Translation: CSALAGVYEQYF.

The chain couples TRBV4-3 to TRBJ2-7; 7 bases map to TRBD1. The CDR3 contains 14 residues. The V and J ends lost 2 bases and 5 bases, in that order; junction bases with no gene match: 6. Germline values: CDR1 LGHNA, CDR2 YSLEER. The DNA for the CDR3 is TGCGCCAGCAGCCAAAGGGGGCTCCGGGACGAGCAGTACTTC. It encodes CASSQRGLRDEQYF.

This clonotype was found many times. The chain recombines TRBV20-1 with TRBJ2-3; 7 nucleotides match TRBD1. Germline V gene lookup returns CDR1 DFQATT and CDR2 SNEGSKA (reference sequence). The CDR3 length is 15 residues. After removal of 3 bases from V and 3 bases from J, the junction contained 9 bases not matched to a gene. The CDR3 spells CSARPGKQGTDTQYF. The DNA of the CDR3 is TGCAGTGCTAGGCCAGGGAAACAGGGGACAGATACGCAGTATTTT.

This clonotype has a count of ten or more. The chain links TRBV5-1 to TRBJ2-7; D may be TRBD2 (6 bases). The V gene lost 3 bases and the J gene lost 7 bases, with 8 bases spanning the gap. The V gene's germline CDR1 is SGHRS and CDR2 YFSETQ. CDR3 length equals 11 residues. CDR3 sequence reads: CASSSGEEQYF. CDR3 DNA: TGCGCCAGCAGCTCGGGGGAGGAGCAGTACTTC.

Ten or more counts support this clonotype. This chain connects TRBV29-1 to TRBJ2-2; 10 bases are a match to TRBD1. This CDR3 has 15 residues. Trimming cost V 7 bases and J 0 bases; bases outside gene matches: 5. From germline, CDR1 is SQVTM and CDR2 ANQGSEA. CDR3 sequence reads: CSAWDRGPNTGELFF. CDR3 DNA sequence: TGCAGCGCCTGGGACAGGGGACCGAACACCGGGGAGCTGTTTTTT.